The following is a T cell receptor beta chain sequence with its context. Its antigen is still unknown. No per-base quality is available; no much larger clone lies one base away. This record belongs to a study of blood T cell repertoires in COVID-19 (dated by TCRdb to the early 2020s). For context, the study as a whole: Collaborator samples came from the United States, Italy and Spain and covered acute and convalescent phases of COVID-19. Nearly every sample came with metadata listing a de-identified subject ID, COVID-19 status, age in years and sex. Samples came from the ongoing ImmuneRACE study (first 160 participants) plus 1,254 subjects from 6 global collaborators. Where available, HLA class I and class II types were taken from metadata supplied by the sample provider and were not determined by assay-based typing. The repertoires were released in a freely available public database meant as a resource for research on the immune response to SARS-CoV-2. Subjects who had been exposed to COVID-19, were actively infected with it, or had recovered from it provided the deeply sampled blood TCRbeta repertoires that made up the dataset. The prospective study material was composed of cDNA or gDNA derived from T cells, B-cell-depleted T cells, or PBMCs.

In the germline V gene, CDR1 corresponds to SGHDN and CDR2 to FVKESK. There are 11 amino acids in the CDR3, from cysteine to phenylalanine inclusive. Just the 33-base CDR3 DNA is kept, in frame starting at base 1. V loses 1 base of germline sequence and J loses 4 bases, and the interval between the two ends is 2 bases. In the prospective study, participants were 18 to 89 years old, resided in about two dozen geographic areas of the United States, and were enrolled through a virtual design. To assign participants to cohorts, the prospective study relied on clinical history that participants themselves reported in a screening survey and a study questionnaire. Mobile phlebotomists in the prospective study collected whole blood, serum and a nasopharyngeal or oropharyngeal swab from every participant. Participants in the prospective study had the option to provide additional blood draws and questionnaires over an approximately 2-month period. Blood samples from the prospective study were shipped frozen or at room temperature prior to DNA extraction.

The immunoSEQ Assay, a bias-controlled multiplex PCR, was used to amplify TCRbeta CDR3 regions from genomic DNA. On the authors' methods: Nucleated cell counts per sample were estimated from amplification of reference gene primers within the assay. To quantify the absolute abundance of each unique TCRbeta CDR3 rearrangement, sequence reads were collapsed and filtered. For each sample, productive Simpson clonality was calculated as the square root of Simpson's diversity index over productive rearrangements. TCRdb's version of the immuneACCESS table is confined to in-frame rearrangements and falls short of the full clone set. An unresolved V gene accounts for under half of the shortfall where checked; the remainder is of unknown origin. The V and J calls and clone size are taken from that table; D and trimming were inferred from the DNA. This sample is represented by about 270,000 clones; approximately 90% of them were singletons. Over 3.5% of the sample is held by the ten biggest clonotypes.

Study-wide findings and limitations: How much clinical and demographic metadata was included differed by source and by participant, and the metadata was provided uncurated.

The rearrangement combines TRBV14 with TRBJ2-7; no D gene is confidently identified. The TCR comes from a woman aged 30 to 39 with acute COVID-19. Sequencing was done on a sample of PBMCs or T cells enriched from blood (not recorded which). CDR3 loop: CASSQAYEQYF. The DNA sequence follows: TGTGCCAGCAGCCAAGCTTACGAGCAGTACTTC.